The 14 T cell receptor beta chains in this list originate from one sample, sequenced in a study of OX40 agonist ivuxolimab in advanced cancers. Clones were read by immunoSEQ multiplex PCR, and TCRdb kept only the in-frame ones, dropping some. The table includes fewer than 80,000 clones, approximately 83% detected once. The sequencing used CD4+ or CD8+ T cells sorted from blood, collected in a trial of the OX40 agonist ivuxolimab. Receptor source: an adult with an advanced solid tumor such as melanoma, head and neck, liver or kidney cancer.

In nucleotides, the CDR3 is TGTGCCAGCGGAGCGGGAGGGGGCACCGGGGAGCTGTTTTTT. Its protein is CASGAGGGTGELFF. The V call is TRBV28, the J call TRBJ2-2; TRBD2 agrees at 10 bases. This CDR3 spans 14 amino acids. The germline V gene encodes CDR1 MDHEN and CDR2 SYDVKM. V lost 8 bases and J lost 4; bases outside the gene matches: 4. Filled out from reference TRBV28 and TRBJ2-2, the complete variable domain reads DVKVTQSSRYLVKRTGEKVFLECVQDMDHENMFWYRQDPGLGLRLIYFSYDVKMKEKGDIPEGYSVSREKKERFSLILESASTNQTSMYLCASGAGGGTGELFFGEGSRLTVL.

About this clone: The junction departs from the called germline gene at one end, perhaps through a read error. J is TRBJ2-5 and V is TRBV11-2; D remains unclear. Germline CDR1 SGHAT, CDR2 FQNNGV. This CDR3 spans 13 amino acids. CDR3 protein: CASSLGFKETPYF. The CDR3 nucleotides are TGTGCCAGCAGCTTAGGCTTTAAAGAGACCCCGTACTTC.

The CDR3 spells CASSPGLAGQRHEQFF. CDR3 nucleotides: TGTGCCAGCAGCCCGGGACTAGCGGGACAGCGCCATGAGCAGTTCTTC. V gene TRBV5-4 combines with J gene TRBJ2-1, with TRBD2 matching 13 bases. With V trimmed by 4 bases and J by 8 bases, 9 bases remained unmatched. Germline V gene data show CDR1 as SGHNT and CDR2 as YYREEE (reference sequence). CDR3 size: 16 residues.

The genes are TRBV6-1 and TRBJ2-1; TRBD1 might be the D (5 bases). Between the trimmed V and J ends, which lost 8 bases and 3 bases, there was a span of 11 bases. CDR3 length: 13 residues. The V gene's germline CDR1 is MNHNS and CDR2 SASEGT. This chain's CDR3 is CASESRDYNEQFF. In nucleotides, the CDR3 is TGTGCCAGCGAATCCAGGGACTACAATGAGCAGTTCTTC.

The chain is built from TRBV7-2 and TRBJ2-5, with 7 bases lining up with TRBD1. CDR3 size: 16 residues. V gave up 5 bases and J gave up 4 bases; unmatched junction bases: 13. Germline CDR1 reads SGHTA; CDR2 reads FQGNSA. CDR3 amino acids: CASSAARDSLGETQYF. For the CDR3, the DNA is TGTGCCAGCAGCGCCGCCCGGGACAGCCTGGGAGAGACCCAGTACTTC. The variable domain in full, with the rest retrieved from reference TRBV7-2 and TRBJ2-5, is GAGVSQSPSNKVTEKGKDVELRCDPISGHTALYWYRQSLGQGLEFLIYFQGNSAPDKSGLPSDRFSAERTGGSVSTLTIQRTQQEDSAVYLCASSAARDSLGETQYFGPGTRLLVL.

V is TRBV6-1 and J is TRBJ1-4; D gene ambiguous. The germline V gene encodes CDR1 MNHNS and CDR2 SASEGT. The CDR3 has 13 residues. Between the trimmed V and J ends, which lost 6 bases and 7 bases, there was a span of 12 bases. The chain's CDR3 is CASSAVVGEKLFF. DNA of the CDR3: TGTGCCAGCAGCGCCGTAGTCGGTGAAAAACTGTTTTTT.

V usage is TRBV21-1 and J usage is TRBJ1-5; whether TRBD1, the table's D call, matches the DNA was not checked. TRBV21-1 is a pseudogene locus. CDR3 length: 18 amino acids. CDR3 sequence reads: CASSALYLGQGSNQPQHF. CDR3 nucleotide sequence: TGTGCCAGCAGCGCATTATACCTGGGACAGGGAAGCAATCAGCCCCAGCATTTT.

The chain links TRBV7-9 to TRBJ1-4, with D possibly TRBD1 on 5 matching bases. Germline V gives CDR1 SEHNR, CDR2 FQNEAQ (reference sequence). The CDR3 covers 13 residues. V lost 1 base and J lost 8, with 8 bases in between. CDR3 in amino acids: CASSLEGLEKLFF. CDR3 nucleotides: TGTGCCAGCAGCTTAGAGGGGTTAGAAAAACTGTTTTTT.

The chain carries TRBV5-1 and TRBJ2-1; 7 bases are a match to TRBD1. The junction had 7 bases not matched to a gene; V was cut back by 0 bases and J by 4 bases. Per the germline V gene, CDR1 is SGHRS and CDR2 is YFSETQ. CDR3 length: 16 amino acids. CDR3 DNA: TGCGCCAGCAGCTTGGGGACAGGCCTTTTATACAATGAGCAGTTCTTC. It specifies CASSLGTGLLYNEQFF.

This chain uses TRBV5-1 with TRBJ2-7, with D tentatively TRBD1 (6 bases). V was trimmed by 4 bases and J by 1 base, leaving 15 bases between them. Germline V CDR1 and CDR2: SGHRS, YFSETQ. The CDR3 covers 15 residues. CDR3 nucleotide sequence: TGCGCCAGCAGCCTCCTACAGGGTCCGTCCTACGAGCAGTACTTC. Translated: CASSLLQGPSYEQYF.

This chain joins TRBV30 and TRBJ2-5, with D possibly called TRBD1 or TRBD2 (5 bases each). Germline CDR1 GTSNPN, CDR2 SVGIG (reference sequence). The V end lost 1 base, the J end lost 5 bases, and 14 bases lay between the germline ends. The CDR3 extends over 14 amino acids. This chain's CDR3 is CAWSERGPGETQYF. The CDR3 DNA follows: TGTGCCTGGAGTGAGAGGGGCCCGGGGGAGACCCAGTACTTC. Filled out from reference TRBV30 and TRBJ2-5, the complete variable domain reads SQTIHQWPATLVQPVGSPLSLECTVEGTSNPNLYWYRQAAGRGLQLLFYSVGIGQISSEVPQNLSASRPQDRQFILSSKKLLLSDSGFYLCAWSERGPGETQYFGPGTRLLVL.

About this clone itself: The sample contains more than one DNA sequence encoding this CDR3. The chain joins TRBV29-1 to TRBJ1-1; unclear D gene. Per germline, CDR1 SQVTM and CDR2 ANQGSEA. The V end was cut by 1 base, the J end by 2 bases, with 5 bases between. This CDR3 comprises 12 residues. CDR3 protein: CSVEGPNTEAFF. The DNA of the CDR3 is TGCAGCGTTGAAGGGCCAAACACTGAAGCTTTCTTT.

In nucleotides, the CDR3 is TGTGCCAGCAGCTTAAACAATCAGCCCCAGCATTTT. Its translation: CASSLNNQPQHF. The chain uses TRBV11-2 and TRBJ1-5; D gene ambiguous. Trimming shortened V by 2 bases and J by 3 bases, and 2 bases separated the two germline ends. Germline V gene data show CDR1 as SGHAT and CDR2 as FQNNGV. The CDR3 contains 12 residues.

The V and J genes are TRBV30 and TRBJ2-1, with 11 bases aligning to TRBD2. Looked up from germline, CDR1 is GTSNPN and CDR2 is SVGIG (reference sequence). The junction had 7 bases not matched to a gene; V was cut back by 0 bases and J by 3 bases. CDR3 length equals 17 residues. The CDR3 reads CAWSVRLAGGVYNEQFF. The CDR3, as DNA: TGTGCCTGGAGTGTACGTCTAGCGGGAGGAGTCTACAATGAGCAGTTCTTC.